This T cell receptor (beta chain) was sequenced during a study of blood T cell repertoires in COVID-19. Germline loops: CDR1 SGHAT, CDR2 FQNNGV. CDR3 length equals 15 residues. J gave up 3 bases and V 2 bases, and 6 bases lay outside the gene matches. Assay: immunoSEQ multiplex PCR; the TCRdb copy retains only in-frame clones and omits some. The sample includes about 120,000 clones, just under 80% of them seen just once. This TCR derives from a human donor in a cohort sampled during active COVID-19. The source material was peripheral blood. V and J are TRBV11-2 and TRBJ1-1, with TRBD1 matching over 7 bases. CDR3 in amino acids: CASSLLGRGYTEAFF. CDR3 in DNA: TGTGCCAGCAGCTTATTAGGCAGGGGGTACACTGAAGCTTTCTTT. The variable domain in full, with the rest retrieved from reference TRBV11-2 and TRBJ1-1, is EAGVAQSPRYKIIEKRQSVAFWCNPISGHATLYWYQQILGQGPKLLIQFQNNGVVDDSQLPKDRFSAERLKGVDSTLKIQPAKLEDSAVYLCASSLLGRGYTEAFFGQGTRLTVV.